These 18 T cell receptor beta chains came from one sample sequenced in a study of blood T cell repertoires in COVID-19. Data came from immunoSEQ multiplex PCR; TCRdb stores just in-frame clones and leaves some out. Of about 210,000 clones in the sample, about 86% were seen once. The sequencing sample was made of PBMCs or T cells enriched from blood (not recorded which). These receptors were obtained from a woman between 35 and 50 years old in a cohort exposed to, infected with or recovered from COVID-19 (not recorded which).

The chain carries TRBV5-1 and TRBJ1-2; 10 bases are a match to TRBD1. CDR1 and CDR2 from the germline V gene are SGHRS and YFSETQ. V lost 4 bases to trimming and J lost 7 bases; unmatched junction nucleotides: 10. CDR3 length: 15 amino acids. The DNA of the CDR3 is TGCGCCAGCAGCCCCGGGACAGGGGACCCCGGTGGCTACACCTTC. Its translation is CASSPGTGDPGGYTF.

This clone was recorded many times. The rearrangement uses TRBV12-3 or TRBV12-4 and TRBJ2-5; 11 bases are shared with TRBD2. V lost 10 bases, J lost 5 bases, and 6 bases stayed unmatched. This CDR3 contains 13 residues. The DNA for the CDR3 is TGTGCCACATTAGCGGGGGGGCGTGAGACCCAGTACTTC. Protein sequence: CATLAGGRETQYF.

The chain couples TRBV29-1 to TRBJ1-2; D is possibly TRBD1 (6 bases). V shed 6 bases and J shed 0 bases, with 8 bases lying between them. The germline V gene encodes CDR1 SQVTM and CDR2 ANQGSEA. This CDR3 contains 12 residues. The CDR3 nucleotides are TGCAGCGTGGGGGCGCCTAACTATGGCTACACCTTC. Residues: CSVGAPNYGYTF.

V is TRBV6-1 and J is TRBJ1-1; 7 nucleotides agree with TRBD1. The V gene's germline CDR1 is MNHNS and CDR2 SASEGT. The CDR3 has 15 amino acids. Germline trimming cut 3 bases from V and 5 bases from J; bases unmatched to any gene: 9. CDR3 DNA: TGTGCCAGCAGTGACCGATTGACAGGGCAGACTGAAGCTTTCTTT. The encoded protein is CASSDRLTGQTEAFF.

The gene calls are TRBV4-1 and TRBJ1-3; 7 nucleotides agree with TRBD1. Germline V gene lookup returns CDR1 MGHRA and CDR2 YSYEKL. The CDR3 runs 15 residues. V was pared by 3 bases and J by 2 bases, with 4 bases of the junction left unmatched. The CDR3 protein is CASSHLDRAGNTIYF. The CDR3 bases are TGCGCCAGCAGCCATCTTGACAGGGCTGGAAACACCATATATTTT.

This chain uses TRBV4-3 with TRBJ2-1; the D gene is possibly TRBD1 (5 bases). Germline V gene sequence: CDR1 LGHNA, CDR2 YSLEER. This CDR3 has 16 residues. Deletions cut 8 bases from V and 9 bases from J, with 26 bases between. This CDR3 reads CASSQKGHYLDTEQFF. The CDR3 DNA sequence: TGCGCCAGCTCTCAAAAGGGGCACTATCTCGATACTGAGCAGTTCTTC.

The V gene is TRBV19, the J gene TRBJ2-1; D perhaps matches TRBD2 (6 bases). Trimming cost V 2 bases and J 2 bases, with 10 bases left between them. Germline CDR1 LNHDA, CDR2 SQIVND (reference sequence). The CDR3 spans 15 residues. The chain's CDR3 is CASSIWRETYNEQFF. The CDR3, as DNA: TGTGCCAGTAGTATATGGCGGGAAACCTACAATGAGCAGTTCTTC. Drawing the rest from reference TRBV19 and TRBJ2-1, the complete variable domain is DGGITQSPKYLFRKEGQNVTLSCEQNLNHDAMYWYRQDPGQGLRLIYYSQIVNDFQKGDIAEGYSVSREKKESFPLTVTSAQKNPTAFYLCASSIWRETYNEQFFGPGTRLTVL.

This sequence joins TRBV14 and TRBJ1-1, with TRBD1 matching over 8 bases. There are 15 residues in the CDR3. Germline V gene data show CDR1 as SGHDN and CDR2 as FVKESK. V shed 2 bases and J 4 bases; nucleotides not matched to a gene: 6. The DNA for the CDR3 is TGTGCCAGCAGCCAATGGACAGGGACCGGCACTGAAGCTTTCTTT. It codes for CASSQWTGTGTEAFF.

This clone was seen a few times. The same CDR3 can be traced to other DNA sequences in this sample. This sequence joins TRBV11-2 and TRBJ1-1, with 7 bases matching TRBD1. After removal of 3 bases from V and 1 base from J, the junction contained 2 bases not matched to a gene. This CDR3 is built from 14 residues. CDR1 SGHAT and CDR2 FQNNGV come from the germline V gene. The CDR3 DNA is TGTGCCAGCAGCTTTGCAGGGGGGAACACTGAAGCTTTCTTT. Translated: CASSFAGGNTEAFF. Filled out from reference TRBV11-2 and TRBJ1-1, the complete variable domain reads EAGVAQSPRYKIIEKRQSVAFWCNPISGHATLYWYQQILGQGPKLLIQFQNNGVVDDSQLPKDRFSAERLKGVDSTLKIQPAKLEDSAVYLCASSFAGGNTEAFFGQGTRLTVV.

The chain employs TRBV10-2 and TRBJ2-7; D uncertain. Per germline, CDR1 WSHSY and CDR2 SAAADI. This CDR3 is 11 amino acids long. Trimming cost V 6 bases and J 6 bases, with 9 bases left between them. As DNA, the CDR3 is TGCGCCAGCAGCTCCCCGGGCGAGCAGTACTTC. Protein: CASSSPGEQYF.

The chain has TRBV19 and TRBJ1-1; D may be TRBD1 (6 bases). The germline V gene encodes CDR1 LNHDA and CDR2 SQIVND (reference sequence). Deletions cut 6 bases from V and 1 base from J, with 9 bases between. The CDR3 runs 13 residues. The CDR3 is CASRLQGNTEAFF. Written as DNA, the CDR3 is TGTGCCAGTAGATTACAGGGGAACACTGAAGCTTTCTTT.

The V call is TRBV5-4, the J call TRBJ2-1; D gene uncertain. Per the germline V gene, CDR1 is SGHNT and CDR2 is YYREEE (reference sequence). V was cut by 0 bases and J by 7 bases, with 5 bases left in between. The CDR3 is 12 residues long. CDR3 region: CASSLGLNEQFF. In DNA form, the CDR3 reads TGTGCCAGCAGCTTGGGACTGAATGAGCAGTTCTTC.

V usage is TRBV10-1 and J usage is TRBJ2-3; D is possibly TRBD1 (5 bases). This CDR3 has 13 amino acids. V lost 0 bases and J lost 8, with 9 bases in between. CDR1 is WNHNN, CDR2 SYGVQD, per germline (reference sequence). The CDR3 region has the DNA TGCGCCAGCAGTGAGTCCAGGCAGGGTACGCAGTATTTT. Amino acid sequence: CASSESRQGTQYF.

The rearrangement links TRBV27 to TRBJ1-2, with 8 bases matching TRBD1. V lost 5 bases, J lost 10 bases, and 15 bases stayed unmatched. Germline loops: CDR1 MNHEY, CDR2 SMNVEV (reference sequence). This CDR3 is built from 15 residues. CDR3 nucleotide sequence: TGTGCCAGCAGTGCTCGACCGGGACAGGTCCCCTTCTACACCTTC. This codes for CASSARPGQVPFYTF.

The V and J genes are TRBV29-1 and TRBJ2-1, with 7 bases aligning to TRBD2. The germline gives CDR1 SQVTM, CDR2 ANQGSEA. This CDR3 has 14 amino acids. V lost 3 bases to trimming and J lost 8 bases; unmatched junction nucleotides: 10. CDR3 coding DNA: TGCAGCGTTGAGGGCGGGAGTAATTCCGATGAGCAGTTCTTC. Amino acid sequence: CSVEGGSNSDEQFF.

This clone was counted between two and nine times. The CDR3 DNA follows: TGTGCCAGCAGCTCTTACAGGGGGCAGGGCACTGAAGCTTTCTTT. The encoded protein is CASSSYRGQGTEAFF. The V call is TRBV11-3, the J call TRBJ1-1, with 9 bases matching TRBD1. The CDR3 has 15 residues. The V gene's germline CDR1 is SGHNT and CDR2 YENEEA. V was clipped by 4 bases and J by 4 bases; unmatched bases: 7.

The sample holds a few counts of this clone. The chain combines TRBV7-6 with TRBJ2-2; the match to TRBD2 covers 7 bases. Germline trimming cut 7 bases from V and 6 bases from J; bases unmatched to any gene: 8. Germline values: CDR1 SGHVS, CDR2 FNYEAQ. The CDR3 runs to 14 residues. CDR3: CASTNGGGAGELFF. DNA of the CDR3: TGTGCCAGCACCAATGGGGGGGGAGCCGGGGAGCTGTTTTTT.

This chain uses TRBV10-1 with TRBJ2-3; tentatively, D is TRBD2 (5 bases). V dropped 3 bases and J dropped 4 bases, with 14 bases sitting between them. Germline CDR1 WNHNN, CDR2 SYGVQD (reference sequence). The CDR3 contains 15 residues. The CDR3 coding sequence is TGCGCCAGCAGTGAAGGGAGATCATTGGCAGATACGCAGTATTTT. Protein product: CASSEGRSLADTQYF.